The 23 T cell receptor beta chains listed next were all sequenced from one sample in a study of tumor-infiltrating lymphocytes in primary liver carcinoma. A constant-region primer primed TCR beta cDNA synthesis from about 0.55 ug of total RNA. Slightly modified ARM-PCR with three nested multiplex PCR rounds yielded TCR beta libraries. The study ran its first two PCR rounds for roughly 11 cycles each, using TRBV1-TRBV30 forward primers and a C-beta reverse primer. TCRdb re-called the multiplex PCR reads with MiXCR, one entry per CDR3 protein. The sample includes some 320,000 distinct CDR3 sequences, 65% of them seen just once. The blood RNA (from unsorted whole blood) was obtained, and germline DNA was also extracted. The sequenced sample consisted of peripheral blood. Receptors originate from a man in his forties with primary liver carcinoma and hepatitis B virus infection.

With respect to this clonotype: At one of its ends the junction is not consistent with the germline gene, which may arise from a read error. The V gene is TRBV4-1, the J gene TRBJ2-3, with no clear D. Per germline, CDR1 MGHRA and CDR2 YSYEKL. The CDR3 totals 15 residues. CDR3 in DNA: TGCGCCAGCAGCCCTACAGAGGATTCCACAGATACGAAGTATTTT. This codes for CASSPTEDSTDTKYF.

Comment on this clonotype: Given a much more abundant clone one base away, this may be a read error. This chain links TRBV29-1 with TRBJ2-2; the D gene is possibly TRBD1 (6 bases). With 4 bases removed from V and 1 base from J, the gap between germline ends came to 13 bases. The germline CDR1 and CDR2 sequences are SQVTM and ANQGSEA. This CDR3 comprises 15 residues. The chain's CDR3 is CSVAQGWMNTGELFF. DNA of the CDR3: TGCAGCGTTGCACAGGGTTGGATGAACACCGGGGAGCTGTTTTTT.

This chain links TRBV7-9 with TRBJ2-4, with D hard to call. CDR3 size: 14 residues. V lost 1 base and J 9 bases, leaving 13 bases between the germline ends. Germline loops: CDR1 SEHNR, CDR2 FQNEAQ (reference sequence). The DNA of the CDR3 is TGTGCCAGCAGCTTAGAGGCCTCCGATCCCATTCAGTACTTC. Protein sequence: CASSLEASDPIQYF.

On this clonotype: The CDR3 does not close with the conserved phenylalanine or tryptophan, likely indicating a read error. V and J are TRBV6-6 and TRBJ1-5; perhaps TRBD1 as D (6 bases). The CDR3 spans 17 residues. The germline gives CDR1 MNHNY, CDR2 SVGAGI (reference sequence). Trimming removed 5 bases at V and 9 bases at J, with 26 bases between. The CDR3 sequence is CASSGPRDGGRRWPQHY. In DNA form, the CDR3 reads TGTGCCAGCAGTGGCCCCCGGGACGGGGGGCGCCGGTGGCCCCAGCATTAT.

J is TRBJ2-7 and V is TRBV28; TRBD2 is a possible D gene (6 bases). The germline V gene has CDR1 MDHEN and CDR2 SYDVKM. The ends were cut back, 9 bases at V and 4 bases at J, with 19 bases in the middle. The CDR3 spans 14 residues. The CDR3 region has the DNA TGTGCCAGTTCTAGCGCCGGTCGGGAGTACGAGCAGTACTTC. This sequence encodes CASSSAGREYEQYF.

This clonotype appeared many times. The V call is TRBV6-1, the J call TRBJ2-7; D might be TRBD1 (6 bases). Germline CDR1 MNHNS, CDR2 SASEGT. There are 14 residues in the CDR3. With 6 bases removed from V and 2 bases from J, the gap between germline ends came to 14 bases. The CDR3 loop is CASSRDTDPYEQYF. Here the CDR3 DNA reads TGTGCCAGCAGCCGGGACACCGACCCCTACGAGCAGTACTTC.

In this sample, this clonotype turned up a few times. The rearrangement joins TRBV5-1 to TRBJ2-7, with a tentative D call TRBD1 (6 bases). The germline V and J ends were trimmed by 0 bases and 2 bases, with 15 bases remaining between them. Per the germline V gene, CDR1 is SGHRS and CDR2 is YFSETQ. The CDR3 is 16 residues long. The CDR3 is CASSLASGDRTYEQYF. In nucleotides, the CDR3 is TGCGCCAGCAGCTTGGCTTCAGGGGATCGGACCTACGAGCAGTACTTC.

Of note for this clonotype: This may stem from a read error, because a much larger clone lies one nucleotide away. V gene TRBV4-3 combines with J gene TRBJ2-7, with D unclear. Germline V gene lookup returns CDR1 LGHNA and CDR2 YSLEER. The CDR3 sequence is 15 residues long. The CDR3 reads CATSQEWAPLYEQYF. CDR3 coding DNA: TGCGCCACCAGCCAAGAATGGGCCCCCTTATACGAGCAGTACTTC.

V and J are TRBV7-9 and TRBJ1-2; D remains unclear. This CDR3 is 13 amino acids long. CDR1 SEHNR and CDR2 FQNEAQ come from the germline V gene (reference sequence). Trimming cost V 0 bases and J 8 bases, with 10 bases left between them. The CDR3 DNA reads TGTGCCAGCAGCTTAGCCTGGAGCTCCGGCTACACCTTC. Translation: CASSLAWSSGYTF.

The chain has TRBV29-1 and TRBJ2-7; the match to TRBD1 covers 8 bases. Per the germline V gene, CDR1 is SQVTM and CDR2 is ANQGSEA. This CDR3 is built from 14 residues. The V and J ends lost 6 bases and 6 bases, in that order; junction bases with no gene match: 13. CDR3 protein: CSVQAAGGEGEQYF. The CDR3 DNA is TGCAGCGTACAAGCTGCAGGGGGCGAGGGCGAGCAGTACTTC.

Note on this clonotype: At one boundary the junction diverges from the germline segment, which might be a read error. The V call is TRBV28, the J call TRBJ2-2; tentative D call: TRBD2 (5 bases). Germline CDR1 MDHEN, CDR2 SYDVKM. CDR3 length equals 15 residues. CDR3 nucleotides: TGTGCCAACAGTAATTACGGTCTGGGAGCCGGGGAGCTGTTTTTT. It codes for CANSNYGLGAGELFF.

About this clonotype: The germline gene is not matched at one end of the junction; a read error may be the cause. The V call is TRBV6-2 or TRBV6-3, the J call TRBJ2-4, with D maybe TRBD2 (6 bases). The germline CDR1 and CDR2 sequences are MNHEY and SVGEGT. The CDR3 covers 14 residues. CDR3 residues: CASSSGEDANIQHF. The CDR3 DNA sequence: TGTGCCAGCAGTTCGGGAGAGGATGCAAACATTCAGCACTTC.

The J gene is TRBJ2-3, the V gene TRBV2, with D possibly being TRBD2 (5 bases). The CDR3 sequence is 14 residues long. Germline V gene data show CDR1 as SNHLY and CDR2 as FYNNEI. Between the trimmed V and J ends, which lost 4 bases and 4 bases, there was a span of 12 bases. The CDR3 is CASSAPHGADTQYF. DNA for the CDR3: TGTGCCAGCAGTGCCCCCCACGGGGCAGATACGCAGTATTTT.

This clonotype has at least ten counts. The V and J genes are TRBV6-6 and TRBJ2-7, with a weak D call TRBD1 (6 bases). The CDR3 length is 17 residues. V was clipped by 6 bases and J by 2 bases, with 23 bases between them. Looked up from germline, CDR1 is MNHNY and CDR2 is SVGAGI (reference sequence). The CDR3 here is CASSPQGTGKITYEQYF. The DNA for the CDR3 is TGTGCCAGCAGCCCCCAAGGAACAGGGAAAATTACCTACGAGCAGTACTTC.

Regarding this clonotype: Mismatch with germline at one junction end may stem from a read error. The chain has TRBV11-2 and TRBJ2-2; the D gene could be TRBD1 or TRBD2 (5 bases each). The germline gives CDR1 SGHAT, CDR2 FQNNGV. The CDR3 totals 14 residues. CDR3 sequence (DNA): TGTGTCAGCAGCTCCCAGGGAAACACCGGGAAGCTGTTTTTT. Amino acid sequence: CVSSSQGNTGKLFF.

Worth noting for this clonotype: Compared with germline, one end of the junction differs, possibly owing to a read error. The V gene is TRBV10-1, the J gene TRBJ2-7; 7 nucleotides agree with TRBD2. The CDR3 extends over 16 amino acids. Germline-derived CDR1 and CDR2 are WNHNN and SYGVQD (reference sequence). CDR3 protein: CASSEREGPPSYDQYF. In nucleotides, the CDR3 is TGCGCCAGCAGTGAGAGGGAGGGCCCCCCTTCCTACGACCAGTACTTC.

About this clonotype itself: This clone may be a read error of a much larger clone one base away. J is TRBJ2-7 and V is TRBV6-2 or TRBV6-3; D is undetermined. CDR1 and CDR2 (germline): MNHEY, SVGEGT. The CDR3 is 13 residues long. The CDR3 region has the DNA TGTGACTCAACCCGGTCCCTTTCGGGCGAGCAGTACTTC. It specifies CDSTRSLSGEQYF.

Ten or more counts support this clonotype. CDR3 region: CASSLWGNTEAFF. The CDR3 nucleotides are TGTGCCAGCAGTTTATGGGGAAACACTGAAGCTTTCTTT. This sequence joins TRBV12-3 or TRBV12-4 and TRBJ1-1; no definite D call. The CDR3 has 13 residues. Trimming stripped 2 bases from V and 2 bases from J, with 6 bases between.

This chain joins TRBV30 and TRBJ1-1; D ambiguous. Germline V gives CDR1 GTSNPN, CDR2 SVGIG (reference sequence). V gave up 2 bases and J gave up 11 bases, with 21 bases separating them. This CDR3 has 14 amino acids. The CDR3 sequence: CAWSLDHGRSRAFF. DNA for the CDR3: TGTGCCTGGAGTTTGGACCACGGGAGGTCGAGGGCTTTCTTT.

The gene calls are TRBV11-2 and TRBJ2-7; TRBD1 agrees at 8 bases. CDR3 size: 16 residues. Germline values: CDR1 SGHAT, CDR2 FQNNGV. Trimming cost V 1 base and J 9 bases; bases outside gene matches: 14. The CDR3 nucleotides are TGTGCCAGCAGCTTAGTAGGCGGGAAAGGGACAGGCGGGCAGTACTTC. Translated: CASSLVGGKGTGGQYF.

Note on this clonotype: A much larger clone sits a single nucleotide away, making a read error possible. The conserved final phenylalanine or tryptophan is absent from the CDR3, which likely points to a read error. The chain uses TRBV6-2 or TRBV6-3 and TRBJ2-1, with 10 nucleotides matching TRBD2. J lost 4 bases, V lost 9 bases, and 9 bases had no gene match. Germline values: CDR1 MNHEY, CDR2 SVGEGT. The CDR3 loop spans 15 amino acids. The CDR3 region has the DNA TGTGCCAGGATCTTAGCGGGAGGTTGGTACAATGAGCAGTTCTCC. This translates into CARILAGGWYNEQFS.

The rearrangement links TRBV28 to TRBJ1-3, with TRBD1 as a possible D gene (5 bases). The CDR3 has 15 amino acids. In germline, CDR1 is MDHEN, CDR2 SYDVKM. Trimming cost V 7 bases and J 5 bases, with 18 bases left between them. Here the CDR3 reads CASKQHGGGRNTIYF. As DNA, the CDR3 is TGTGCCAGCAAGCAGCACGGGGGTGGAAGAAACACCATATATTTT. Supplemented by reference TRBV28 and TRBJ1-3, the full variable domain reads DVKVTQSSRYLVKRTGEKVFLECVQDMDHENMFWYRQDPGLGLRLIYFSYDVKMKEKGDIPEGYSVSREKKERFSLILESASTNQTSMYLCASKQHGGGRNTIYFGEGSWLTVV.

Notes on this clonotype: This clone may be a read error of a much larger clone one base away. The chain carries TRBV5-4 and TRBJ2-2; D unresolved. The length of the CDR3 is 16 residues. The germline gives CDR1 SGHNT, CDR2 YYREEE (reference sequence). Trimming left V 0 bases short and J 2 bases short, with 11 bases between. The CDR3 is CASSLDGSVNTGELFF. In DNA, the CDR3 is TGTGCCAGCAGCTTGGACGGGTCAGTAAACACCGGGGAGCTGTTTTTT.